This TCR beta chain came from a study of shared clonotypes between healthy human individuals. The germline V gene encodes CDR1 SQVTM and CDR2 ANQGSEA. V lost 6 bases, J lost 7 bases, and 16 bases lay in between. This CDR3 has 13 amino acids. Broader study findings: Shared clonotypes across all four donors exceeded non-shared ones in generation probability. Researchers sampled blood only, noting tissue repertoires likely differ.

The naive CD8 fraction comprised CD45RO-negative cells positively selected for CCR7 and excluded terminally differentiated effector memory CD45RA+ cells. Researchers ran the assay at a deep level. The data were produced by immunoSEQ multiplex PCR, yet TCRdb's version contains in-frame clones alone and is incomplete. The table has about 2.1 million clones, around 95% seen once. Points on this clone: As yet, its antigen is unknown.

Sample: naive CD8+ T cells from PBMCs. This chain links TRBV29-1 with TRBJ2-1, with no clear D. This TCR derives from a man between 18 and 29 years old in good health. Some clones in this sample may be carry-over from other donors' samples. The CDR3 region is CSVRLGLVNEQFF. CDR3 DNA sequence: TGCAGCGTCCGACTTGGGTTGGTGAATGAGCAGTTCTTC.